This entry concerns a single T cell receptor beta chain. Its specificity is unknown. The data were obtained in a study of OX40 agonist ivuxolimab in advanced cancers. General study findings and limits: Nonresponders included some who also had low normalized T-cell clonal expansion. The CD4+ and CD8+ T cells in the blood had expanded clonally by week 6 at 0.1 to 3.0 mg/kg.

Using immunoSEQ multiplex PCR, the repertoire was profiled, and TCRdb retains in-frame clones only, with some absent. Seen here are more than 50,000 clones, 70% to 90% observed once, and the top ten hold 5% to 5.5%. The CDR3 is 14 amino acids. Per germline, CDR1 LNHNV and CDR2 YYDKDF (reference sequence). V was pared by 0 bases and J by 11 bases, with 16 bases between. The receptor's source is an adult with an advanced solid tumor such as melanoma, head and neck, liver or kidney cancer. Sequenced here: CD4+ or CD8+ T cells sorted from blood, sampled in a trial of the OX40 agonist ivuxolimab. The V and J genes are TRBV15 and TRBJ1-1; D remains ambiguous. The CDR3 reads CATSRDPVGLEAFF. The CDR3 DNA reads TGTGCCACCAGCAGAGATCCCGTAGGGCTGGAGGCTTTCTTT.